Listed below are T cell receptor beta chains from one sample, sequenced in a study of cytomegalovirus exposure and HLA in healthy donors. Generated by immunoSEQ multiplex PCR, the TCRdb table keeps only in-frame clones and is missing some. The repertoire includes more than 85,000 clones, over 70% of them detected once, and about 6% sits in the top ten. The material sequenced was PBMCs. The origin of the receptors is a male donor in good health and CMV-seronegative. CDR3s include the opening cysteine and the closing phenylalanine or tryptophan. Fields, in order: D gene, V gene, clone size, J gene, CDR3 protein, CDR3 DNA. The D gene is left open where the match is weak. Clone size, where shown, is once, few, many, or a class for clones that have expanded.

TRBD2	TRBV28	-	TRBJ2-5	CASSLAYRREGQYF	TGTGCCAGCAGTTTGGCGTACCGGCGGGAGGGCCAGTACTTC
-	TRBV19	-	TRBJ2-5	CASNGGETQYF	TGTGCCAGTAACGGAGGGGAGACCCAGTACTTC
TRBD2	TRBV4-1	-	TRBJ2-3	CASSQDSLAGDQGDTQYF	TGCGCCAGCAGCCAAGATTCTCTAGCGGGAGATCAAGGGGATACGCAGTATTTT
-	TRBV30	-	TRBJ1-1	CAWTPGGPNTEAFF	TGTGCCTGGACCCCGGGGGGGCCGAACACTGAAGCTTTCTTT
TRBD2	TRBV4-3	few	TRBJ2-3	CASSQGPGLGVTDTQYF	TGCGCCAGCAGCCAAGGGCCGGGACTAGGAGTAACAGATACGCAGTATTTT
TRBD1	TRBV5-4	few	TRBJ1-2	CASSSGQGAVNYGYTF	TGTGCCAGCAGCTCTGGACAGGGGGCTGTTAACTATGGCTACACCTTC
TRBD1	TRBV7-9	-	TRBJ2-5	CSSSSMTGAETQYF	TGTTCCAGCAGCTCGATGACAGGGGCGGAGACCCAGTACTTC
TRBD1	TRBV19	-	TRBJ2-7	CASRSGTGGDEQYF	TGTGCCAGTAGGTCCGGGACAGGGGGCGACGAGCAGTACTTC
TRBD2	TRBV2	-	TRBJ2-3	CASSAGLAVEAQYF	TGTGCCAGCAGTGCGGGACTAGCGGTTGAGGCGCAGTATTTT
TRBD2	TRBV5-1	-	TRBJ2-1	CASSLADGRVTYNEQFF	TGCGCCAGCAGCTTGGCCGACGGGAGGGTGACCTACAATGAGCAGTTCTTC
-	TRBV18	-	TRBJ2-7	CASSPGGVYLYEQYF	TGTGCCAGCTCACCCGGAGGCGTCTACCTCTACGAGCAGTACTTC
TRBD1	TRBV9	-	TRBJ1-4	CASSVAGGRGPEKLFF	TGTGCCAGCAGCGTGGCTGGGGGCAGGGGGCCTGAAAAACTGTTTTTT
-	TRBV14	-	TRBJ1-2	CASSQDVPGRYGYTF	TGTGCCAGCAGCCAAGATGTCCCTGGCCGCTATGGCTACACCTTC
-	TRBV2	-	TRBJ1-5	CASSDRAGAFQPQHF	TGTGCCAGCAGTGATAGGGCAGGGGCGTTTCAGCCCCAGCATTTT
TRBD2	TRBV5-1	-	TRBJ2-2	CASSETSVNTGELFF	TGCGCCAGCAGCGAGACTAGCGTGAACACCGGGGAGCTGTTTTTT
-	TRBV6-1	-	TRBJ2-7	CASSVPGLVTYEQYF	TGTGCCAGCAGCGTCCCCGGACTTGTAACCTACGAGCAGTACTTC
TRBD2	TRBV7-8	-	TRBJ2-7	CASSTRTSVYEQYF	TGTGCCAGCAGCACGAGGACTAGCGTCTACGAGCAGTACTTC
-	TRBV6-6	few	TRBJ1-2	CASRPGSGVSYGYTF	TGTGCCAGCAGGCCCGGATCAGGGGTGTCCTATGGCTACACCTTC
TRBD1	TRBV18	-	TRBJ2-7	CASKTGGTGEQYF	TGTGCCAGCAAGACAGGGGGAACGGGAGAGCAGTACTTC
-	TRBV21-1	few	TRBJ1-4	CASSAYRGRTATNEKLFF	TGTGCCAGCAGCGCGTACAGGGGACGAACTGCAACTAATGAAAAACTGTTTTTT
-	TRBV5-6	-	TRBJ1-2	CASSLDPGKPYGYTF	TGTGCCAGCAGCTTGGATCCGGGAAAGCCTTATGGCTACACCTTC
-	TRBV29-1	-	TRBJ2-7	CIKTHVGEVPYEQYF	TGCATCAAAACACACGTGGGGGAGGTCCCCTACGAGCAGTACTTC
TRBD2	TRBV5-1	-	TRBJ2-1	CASSHLTSGIYNEQFF	TGCGCCAGCAGCCACCTGACTAGCGGGATCTACAATGAGCAGTTCTTC
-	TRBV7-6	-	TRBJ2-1	CASSLAPYGSHNEQFF	TGTGCCAGCAGCTTAGCGCCGTACGGGAGTCACAATGAGCAGTTCTTC
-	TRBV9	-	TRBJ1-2	CASSVDKTNYGYTF	TGTGCCAGCAGCGTAGATAAAACTAACTATGGCTACACCTTC
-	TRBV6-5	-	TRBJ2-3	CASSRRGFSTDTQYF	TGTGCCAGCAGCCGTAGGGGATTCAGCACAGATACGCAGTATTTT
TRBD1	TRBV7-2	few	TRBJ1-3	CASSLRGDRLFF	TGTGCCAGCAGTCTACGAGGGGACAGGCTTTTCTTT
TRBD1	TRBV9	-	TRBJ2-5	CASSVGQGTRETQYF	TGTGCCAGCAGCGTGGGACAGGGCACGAGGGAGACCCAGTACTTC
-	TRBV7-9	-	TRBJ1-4	CSSSRRAGTALATNEKLFF	TGTTCCAGCAGCCGTAGAGCGGGAACAGCCCTGGCAACTAATGAAAAACTGTTTTTT
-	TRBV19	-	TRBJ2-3	CASSSPGGRRDTQYF	TGTGCCAGTAGTTCCCCCGGGGGGCGGAGGGATACGCAGTATTTT
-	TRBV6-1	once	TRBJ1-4	CASTPGTREKLFF	TGTGCCAGCACGCCTGGGACACGGGAAAAACTGTTTTTT
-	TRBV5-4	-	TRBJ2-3	CASSRQAQFGNTQYF	TGTGCCAGCAGCCGACAGGCCCAATTCGGGAATACGCAGTATTTT
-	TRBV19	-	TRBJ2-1	CASSLQYNEQFF	TGTGCCAGTAGTTTACAGTACAATGAGCAGTTCTTC
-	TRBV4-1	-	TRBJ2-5	CASSPGNGPQETQYF	TGCGCCAGCAGCCCCGGGAACGGCCCCCAAGAGACCCAGTACTTC
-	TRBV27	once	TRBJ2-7	CASSLSIKGRVGISYEQYF	TGTGCCAGCAGTTTATCCATTAAGGGCCGAGTCGGGATCTCCTACGAGCAGTACTTC
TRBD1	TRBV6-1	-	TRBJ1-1	CASSGTGYGNTEAFF	TGTGCCAGCAGTGGGACAGGGTACGGGAACACTGAAGCTTTCTTT
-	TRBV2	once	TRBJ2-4	CASMTPPQENIQYF	TGTGCCAGCATGACCCCCCCCCAGGAAAACATTCAGTACTTC
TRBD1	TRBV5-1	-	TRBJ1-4	CASSPQGLYEKLFF	TGCGCCAGCAGCCCACAGGGGCTGTATGAAAAACTGTTTTTT
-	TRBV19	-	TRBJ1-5	CASSPQGFNQPQHF	TGTGCCAGTAGTCCACAGGGCTTCAATCAGCCCCAGCATTTT
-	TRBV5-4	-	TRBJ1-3	CASSGWTDSGNTIYF	TGTGCCAGCAGCGGTTGGACAGACTCTGGAAACACCATATATTTT
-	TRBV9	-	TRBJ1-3	CASSPRQAFSGNTIYF	TGTGCCAGCAGCCCCCGACAGGCGTTCTCTGGAAACACCATATATTTT
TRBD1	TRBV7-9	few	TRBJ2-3	CASRTSGGGTDTQYF	TGTGCCAGCAGAACCTCAGGGGGTGGCACAGATACGCAGTATTTT
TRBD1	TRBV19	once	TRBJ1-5	CASLVPGQGSNQPQHF	TGTGCCAGTTTAGTTCCGGGACAGGGGAGCAATCAGCCCCAGCATTTT
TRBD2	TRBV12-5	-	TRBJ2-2	CASGFELAGGPGELFF	TGTGCTAGTGGTTTCGAACTAGCGGGAGGGCCCGGGGAGCTGTTTTTT
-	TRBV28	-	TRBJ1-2	CASSFPGKANYGYTF	TGTGCCAGCAGCTTTCCAGGGAAAGCTAACTATGGCTACACCTTC
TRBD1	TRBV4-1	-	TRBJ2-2	CASSQGDRGLTGELFF	TGCGCCAGCAGCCAGGGGGACAGGGGGCTGACCGGGGAGCTGTTTTTT
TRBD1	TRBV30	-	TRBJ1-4	CAGNPGQGNEKLFF	TGTGCCGGGAATCCGGGACAGGGTAACGAAAAACTGTTTTTT
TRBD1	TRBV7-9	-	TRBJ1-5	CSSSLDRKNQPQHF	TGTTCCAGCAGCTTGGACAGGAAGAATCAGCCCCAGCATTTT
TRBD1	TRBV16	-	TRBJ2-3	CASSRLQGPVGDTQYF	TGTGCCAGCAGCCGCCTACAGGGGCCGGTTGGGGATACGCAGTATTTT
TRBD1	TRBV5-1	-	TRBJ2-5	CASSLGDRDQETQYF	TGCGCCAGCAGCTTGGGGGACAGGGATCAAGAGACCCAGTACTTC
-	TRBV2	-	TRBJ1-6	CASRRDSPLHF	TGTGCCAGCAGGCGGGATTCACCCCTCCACTTT
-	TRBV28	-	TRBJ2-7	CASSLQNYEQYF	TGTGCCAGCAGTTTACAAAACTACGAGCAGTACTTC
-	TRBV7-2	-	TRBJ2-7	CASSLTGFSYEQYF	TGTGCCAGCAGCCTTACGGGATTCTCCTACGAGCAGTACTTC
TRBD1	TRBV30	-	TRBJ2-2	CASGQENTGELFF	TGTGCCTCGGGACAGGAGAACACCGGGGAGCTGTTTTTT
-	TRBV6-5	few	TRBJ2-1	CASRQGYNEQFF	TGTGCCAGCAGGCAGGGGTACAATGAGCAGTTCTTC
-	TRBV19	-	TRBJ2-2	CASRKGDNTGELFF	TGTGCCAGTAGAAAGGGGGACAACACCGGGGAGCTGTTTTTT